Sequencing of this TCR beta chain was carried out in a study of low-dose radiotherapy and immunotherapy resistance in tumors. This clonotype was seen at least ten times. Alpha and beta chains were covered, as first-strand cDNA relied on TRAV- and TRBV-specific primers. TCRs were amplified for around 20 PCR cycles with a constant-region primer and V-primer adapter. TCRdb recomputed calls from the reads with MiXCR, one row per CDR3 protein. Of roughly 38,000 distinct CDR3 sequences in the sample, around 21% were seen once. Time point meaning: after trial treatment. As to treatment: LDRT plus nivolumab, ipilimumab, low-dose cyclophosphamide and aspirin (RACIN trial). The germline CDR1 and CDR2 sequences are SGHAT and FQNNGV. J was trimmed by 2 bases and V by 3 bases; bases with no gene match: 7. The CDR3 contains 16 residues.

V usage is TRBV11-2 and J usage is TRBJ2-3, with 8 positions matching TRBD2. This sample comprised PBMCs, obtained after low-dose radiotherapy plus immunotherapy. The receptor comes from a female donor with ovarian cancer. The CDR3 region is CASSFTSGGNTDTQYF. The CDR3, as DNA: TGTGCCAGCAGCTTTACGAGCGGGGGAAACACAGATACGCAGTATTTT.